This is a list of T cell receptor beta chains from one sample in a study of PD-1 blockade in classical Hodgkin lymphoma. The data were produced by immunoSEQ multiplex PCR, yet TCRdb's version contains in-frame clones alone and is incomplete. Seen here are 9,000 to 13,000 clones, around three quarters observed once, and the top ten hold under 11%. Here the sequenced sample was peripheral blood mononuclear cells (PBMCs), taken at baseline. These receptors were obtained from a human donor with classical Hodgkin lymphoma. The CDR3 runs from the conserved cysteine through the conserved F or W. The order of the fields is V gene, clone size, D gene, J gene, CDR3 protein, CDR3 DNA. A D gene is named only where the DNA matches it firmly. The size of a clone is reported for some rows only, either as once, few or many, or as a class for expanded clones.

>TRBV27|.|.|TRBJ2-7
CASSLNRDGEQYF
TGTGCCAGCAGTTTAAACAGGGACGGCGAGCAGTACTTC
>TRBV27|.|.|TRBJ1-2
CASSLRFNYGYTF
TGTGCCAGCAGTTTAAGGTTTAACTATGGCTACACCTTC
>TRBV21-1|.|.|TRBJ1-5
CASTKKSGSRVASNQPQHF
TGTGCCAGCACCAAAAAGTCGGGCTCAAGGGTGGCGAGCAATCAGCCCCAGCATTTT
>TRBV11-3|.|.|TRBJ2-3
CASSSRGLGGYTDTQYF
TGTGCCAGCAGCTCCCGAGGGCTGGGGGGATACACAGATACGCAGTATTTT
>TRBV30|.|TRBD1|TRBJ2-3
CAWTWTGSTDTQYF
TGTGCCTGGACCTGGACAGGCAGCACAGATACGCAGTATTTT
>TRBV7-8|once|.|TRBJ1-5
CASSLGTVLNQPQHF
TGTGCCAGCAGCTTAGGGACGGTCCTAAATCAGCCCCAGCATTTT
>TRBV14|.|.|TRBJ1-5
CASSPVGGGNQPQHF
TGTGCCAGCAGCCCAGTTGGCGGCGGCAATCAGCCCCAGCATTTT
>TRBV2|.|.|TRBJ2-2
CASSYSGLPNTGELFF
TGTGCCAGCAGTTATTCCGGACTACCCAACACCGGGGAGCTGTTTTTT
>TRBV7-2|.|.|TRBJ1-1
CASSGRVNTEAFF
TGTGCCAGCAGCGGGCGGGTAAACACTGAAGCTTTCTTT
>TRBV9|.|.|TRBJ2-7
CASSAGPMSSYEQYF
TGTGCCAGCAGCGCCGGTCCTATGAGCTCCTACGAGCAGTACTTC
>TRBV7-3|.|TRBD1|TRBJ1-2
CASSPRTGGGYTF
TGTGCCAGCAGCCCTCGGACAGGGGGTGGCTACACCTTC
>TRBV5-6|few|.|TRBJ2-7
CASSFRGRGPYEQYF
TGTGCCAGCAGCTTTAGAGGCAGGGGACCCTACGAGCAGTACTTC
>TRBV29-1|few|.|TRBJ1-1
CSVVGRANTEAFF
TGCAGCGTTGTGGGACGGGCGAACACTGAAGCTTTCTTT
>TRBV6-5|.|.|TRBJ2-7
CASSYLPTPSYEQYF
TGTGCCAGCAGTTACCTACCAACCCCCTCTTACGAGCAGTACTTC
>TRBV29-1|.|.|TRBJ2-7
CSVEPGMGVF
TGCAGCGTTGAACCAGGGATGGGGGTCTTC
>TRBV6-6|.|TRBD2|TRBJ2-1
CASRGRGGPNEQFF
TGTGCCAGCAGAGGGCGGGGGGGCCCCAATGAGCAGTTCTTC
>TRBV4-1|.|TRBD2|TRBJ2-7
CASSQVSGLAGASYEQYF
TGCGCCAGCAGCCAAGTTTCCGGACTAGCGGGAGCTTCCTACGAGCAGTACTTC
>TRBV6-4|.|.|TRBJ1-4
CASSGRERLFF
TGTGCCAGCAGTGGTCGGGAGCGGCTGTTTTTT
>TRBV2|.|.|TRBJ1-2
CASSLQGNYGYTF
TGTGCCAGCAGTCTACAGGGTAACTATGGCTACACCTTC
>TRBV11-3|.|TRBD1|TRBJ2-7
CASSPSGQGALYEQYF
TGTGCCAGCAGCCCCTCCGGACAGGGGGCGCTCTACGAGCAGTACTTC
>TRBV5-1|.|TRBD1|TRBJ2-5
CASRWTGSTRETQYF
TGCGCCAGCCGCTGGACAGGTAGTACCAGAGAGACCCAGTACTTC
>TRBV5-1|.|TRBD1|TRBJ1-2
CASSSPGQGAWGYTF
TGCGCCAGCAGCTCCCCGGGACAGGGGGCTTGGGGCTACACCTTC
>TRBV5-4|.|TRBD1|TRBJ1-6
CASSLLPGGDNSPLHF
TGTGCCAGCAGCTTGTTACCAGGGGGGGATAATTCACCCCTCCACTTT
>TRBV18|once|TRBD2|TRBJ2-5
CASSPRTSGIGQETQYF
TGTGCCAGCTCACCTCGGACTAGCGGGATAGGGCAAGAGACCCAGTACTTC
>TRBV5-1|.|.|TRBJ2-7
CASSLAASSYEQYF
TGCGCCAGCAGCTTGGCAGCCTCCTCCTACGAGCAGTACTTC
>TRBV18|few|TRBD2|TRBJ2-1
CASSPKLAGGSEQFF
TGTGCCAGCTCACCGAAGCTAGCGGGAGGCTCAGAGCAGTTCTTC
>TRBV10-3|.|.|TRBJ2-1
CAIGDASSYNEQFF
TGTGCCATCGGGGACGCCAGCTCCTACAATGAGCAGTTCTTC
>TRBV4-1|.|.|TRBJ2-2
CASSQDTFARSGELFF
TGCGCCAGCAGCCAAGATACGTTTGCTCGGTCCGGGGAGCTGTTTTTT
>TRBV27|few|TRBD2|TRBJ2-7
CASSSWTSGTYEQYF
TGTGCCAGCAGTTCCTGGACTAGCGGGACCTACGAGCAGTACTTC
>TRBV19|.|.|TRBJ1-5
CASRRGILSNQPQHF
TGTGCCAGTAGACGGGGCATTCTTAGCAATCAGCCCCAGCATTTT
>TRBV6-5|.|.|TRBJ1-3
CASRAGAGNTIYF
TGTGCCAGCAGGGCGGGGGCTGGAAACACCATATATTTT
>TRBV10-3|.|.|TRBJ2-5
CAISESGSSAETQYF
TGTGCCATCAGTGAGTCGGGCTCTTCGGCTGAGACCCAGTACTTC
>TRBV7-9|few|.|TRBJ1-1
CASSLSWAPDIEAFF
TGTGCCAGCAGCTTATCTTGGGCTCCCGACATTGAAGCTTTCTTT
>TRBV7-3|.|.|TRBJ1-1
CASSSQAGNTEAFF
TGTGCCAGCAGCTCCCAGGCGGGTAACACTGAAGCTTTCTTT
>TRBV9|once|TRBD2|TRBJ2-1
CASSLTSGMYNEQFF
TGTGCCAGCAGCCTGACTAGCGGGATGTACAATGAGCAGTTCTTC
>TRBV28|few|TRBD1|TRBJ1-4
CASSQGTGLNEKLFF
TGTGCCAGCAGCCAAGGGACAGGGTTAAATGAAAAACTGTTTTTT
>TRBV6-1|.|.|TRBJ1-1
CASSELPLNTEAFF
TGTGCCAGCAGTGAACTACCCCTGAACACTGAAGCTTTCTTT
>TRBV15|.|.|TRBJ1-3
CATSDRRSSGNTIYF
TGTGCCACCAGCGACCGACGGTCCTCTGGAAACACCATATATTTT
>TRBV18|.|.|TRBJ1-2
CASSPVGIGYTF
TGTGCCAGCTCACCAGTGGGAATTGGCTACACCTTC
>TRBV30|.|.|TRBJ1-3
CAWRQGYQNTIYF
TGTGCCTGGAGACAGGGCTACCAAAACACCATATATTTT
>TRBV4-3|.|.|TRBJ2-2
CASSREGQTNTGELFF
TGCGCCAGCAGCCGGGAGGGACAGACGAACACCGGGGAGCTGTTTTTT
>TRBV5-6|.|.|TRBJ2-1
CASSLYNEQFF
TGTGCCAGCAGCCTCTACAATGAGCAGTTCTTC
>TRBV7-9|.|.|TRBJ1-1
CASSLLTETEAFF
TGTGCCAGCAGCTTATTAACAGAAACTGAAGCTTTCTTT
>TRBV27|.|.|TRBJ2-1
CASSKIGEQFF
TGTGCCAGCTCGAAGATAGGTGAGCAGTTCTTC
>TRBV5-5|.|TRBD2|TRBJ2-3
CASSVTSGGNTDTQYF
TGTGCCAGCAGCGTAACTAGCGGGGGAAACACAGATACGCAGTATTTT
>TRBV5-1|.|TRBD1|TRBJ2-6
CASSRTGGVSPVSGANVLTF
TGCGCCAGCAGCCGGACAGGGGGCGTCTCCCCCGTGTCGGGGGCCAACGTCCTGACTTTC